This T cell receptor beta chain was found in a study of cytomegalovirus exposure and HLA in healthy donors. Here immunoSEQ multiplex PCR was the method, and the copy in TCRdb shows in-frame clones only, minus some. The sample lists about 200,000 clones; roughly 88% were seen once. Overall study results and limits: Subsequent analysis found a tendency for first-cohort TCR clusters to co-occur within the 120 validation repertoires. The dataset shows that most TCR sequences were rare, while some public TCRs occurred in many donors. A list of 164 TCR beta chains associated with cytomegalovirus was given. The classifier, whose performance was assessed in both the original and validation cohorts, reportedly diagnosed cytomegalovirus status with high specificity and sensitivity.

In regard to this clone: The antigen remains undetermined.

The sample taken for sequencing was PBMCs. This TCR came from a woman aged 18-29 years in good health and CMV-seronegative.

This CDR3 reads CASSHTRQDNSPLHF. As DNA, the CDR3 is TGTGCCAGCAGCCATACCCGACAGGATAATTCACCCCTCCACTTT. The J gene is TRBJ1-6, the V gene TRBV27; D is possibly TRBD1 (6 bases). CDR1 MNHEY and CDR2 SMNVEV come from the germline V gene (reference sequence). The length of the CDR3 is 15 residues. Between the trimmed V and J ends, which lost 6 bases and 5 bases, there was a span of 14 bases.